This T cell receptor (beta chain) was observed in a study of low-dose radiotherapy and immunotherapy resistance in tumors. First-strand cDNA relied on TRAV- and TRBV-specific primers spanning alpha and beta chains. Over approximately 20 PCR cycles, TCRs were amplified from a constant-region primer and V-primer adapter. Amplifying the isolated mRNA was done by in vitro transcription. TCRdb processed the reads anew with MiXCR; each CDR3 protein has one entry. The table lists 59,000 or so distinct CDR3 sequences, around 27% of them singletons, with 5.5% to 8.5% in the top ten. Time point specified: before trial treatment. The donors' regimen was nivolumab, ipilimumab, aspirin, low-dose cyclophosphamide and low-dose radiotherapy. As a condition of eligibility, patients had advanced solid tumors lacking tumor-infiltrating lymphocytes. This clonotype was detected ten times or more. Germline V gene lookup returns CDR1 KGHSH and CDR2 LQKENI. Trimming removed 3 bases from V and 3 bases from J; junction bases left unmatched: 18. The CDR3 is 20 amino acids.

V is TRBV18 and J is TRBJ2-1; 9 bases line up with TRBD2. The sequencing used PBMCs, collected before treatment. The receptor comes from a male donor with rectosigmoid adenocarcinoma. CDR3 sequence: CASSPPIGERGAPYYNEQFF. The CDR3 DNA follows: TGTGCCAGCTCACCCCCTATTGGTGAGCGGGGGGCCCCCTACTACAATGAGCAGTTCTTC.